This T cell receptor beta chain was sequenced during a study of T cell responses to AZD1222 COVID-19 vaccine. Study-wide findings and caveats: Clonal diversity was possibly underestimated, and white British individuals and females predominated among donors. Sampling that yielded the repertoires occurred only after the peak T cell response. Baseline testing showed seropositivity in only a handful of AZD1222 recipients.

Germline CDR1 and CDR2: SGDLS and YYNGEE. V lost 0 bases and J lost 2, with 8 bases in between. The CDR3 is 14 residues long. Assay used: immunoSEQ multiplex PCR; TCRdb lists only in-frame clones, some missing. This table has around 100,000 clones, over 75% appearing once. About this clone itself: Its antigen is not identified.

The V and J genes are TRBV9 and TRBJ2-5, with TRBD1 as a possible D gene (5 bases). The TCR sequence derives from an adult in good health. Here the sequenced sample was peripheral blood, taken on day 0 of MenACWY control vaccination. CDR3 sequence: CASSVGQIQETQYF. The CDR3 DNA follows: TGTGCCAGCAGCGTAGGACAGATACAAGAGACCCAGTACTTC.